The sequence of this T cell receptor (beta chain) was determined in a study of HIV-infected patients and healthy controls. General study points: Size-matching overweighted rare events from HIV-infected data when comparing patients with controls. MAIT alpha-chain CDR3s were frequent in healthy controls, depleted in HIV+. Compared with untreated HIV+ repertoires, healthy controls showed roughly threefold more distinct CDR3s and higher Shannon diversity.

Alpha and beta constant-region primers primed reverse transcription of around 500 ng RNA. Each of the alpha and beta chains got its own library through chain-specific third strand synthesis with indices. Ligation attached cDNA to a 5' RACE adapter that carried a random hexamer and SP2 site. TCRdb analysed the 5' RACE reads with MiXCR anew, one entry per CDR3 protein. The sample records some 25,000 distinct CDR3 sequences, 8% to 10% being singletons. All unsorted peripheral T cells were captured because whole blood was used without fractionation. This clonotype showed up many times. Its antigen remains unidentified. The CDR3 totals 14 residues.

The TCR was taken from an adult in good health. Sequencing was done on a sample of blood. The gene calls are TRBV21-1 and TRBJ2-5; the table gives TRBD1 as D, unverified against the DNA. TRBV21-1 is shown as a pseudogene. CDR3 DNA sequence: TGTGCCAGCAACCGCCCCTGGGAACAAGAGACCCAGTACTTC. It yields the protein CASNRPWEQETQYF.